These 23 T cell receptor beta chains were sequenced from one sample in a study of regulatory T cells in long-lasting Graves disease. Time point specified: persistent/refractory GD, antithyroid drugs over 5 years with positive TRAb. The TCR library was made from RNA that had been extracted from PBMCs in TRIzol. In building TCR beta libraries, iRepertoire HTBI primers were used together with Arm-PCR of CDR3 regions. MiXCR was run by TCRdb on the multiplex PCR reads, yielding one entry per CDR3 protein. Of approximately 470,000 distinct CDR3 sequences listed, less than 25% were seen once; the top ten hold 7% to 10%. The sequenced sample was peripheral blood mononuclear cells (PBMCs), obtained when the disease was refractory, from a patient treated with antithyroid drugs. The receptors were gathered from a female donor with Graves disease.

On this clonotype: A much more abundant neighbour one base away suggests this may be a read error. The V call is TRBV6-1, the J call TRBJ1-5, with 7 bases that match TRBD1. Germline lookup yields CDR1 MNHNS and CDR2 SASEGT. This CDR3 is 15 amino acids long. CDR3 sequence reads: CASRKGQVSNQPRHF. For the CDR3, the DNA is TGTGCCAGCAGAAAAGGACAGGTCAGCAATCAGCCCCGGCATTTT.

This clonotype turned up a few times. The chain joins TRBV20-1 to TRBJ2-1; 12 bases fit TRBD2. With 1 base clipped from V and 7 bases from J, the junction kept 8 bases outside the gene matches. The CDR3 consists of 16 residues. Germline V gene data show CDR1 as DFQATT and CDR2 as SNEGSKA (reference sequence). The CDR3 bases are TGCAGTGCTAGAGCCCCGGGGGGGACTAGCGGGAATGAGCAGTTCTTC. Its translation: CSARAPGGTSGNEQFF.

This sequence joins TRBV3-1 and TRBJ1-3; possible D gene TRBD1, 6 bases. The germline V and J ends were trimmed by 2 bases and 3 bases, with 11 bases remaining between them. The germline gives CDR1 LGHDT, CDR2 YNNKEL (reference sequence). CDR3 length: 15 amino acids. DNA for the CDR3: TGTGCCAGCAGCCAAACAGGGATGGTTGGAAACACCATATATTTT. Translating it yields CASSQTGMVGNTIYF.

This clonotype showed up many times. This chain joins TRBV30 and TRBJ2-5, with a tentative D call TRBD2 (6 bases). The CDR3 covers 13 residues. Trimming cost V 1 base and J 5 bases, with 11 bases left between them. From germline, CDR1 is GTSNPN and CDR2 SVGIG (reference sequence). The CDR3 bases are TGTGCCTGGAGTGCAGGAGGAGGGGAGACCCAGTACTTC. Translated, it gives CAWSAGGGETQYF.

In this sample, this clonotype turned up a few times. Just one base apart from a much larger clone, this may be a read error. The J gene is TRBJ2-2, the V gene TRBV28; weak D call: TRBD1 (6 bases). V was trimmed by 6 bases and J by 6 bases, leaving 17 bases between them. This CDR3 contains 15 residues. Looked up from germline, CDR1 is MDHEN and CDR2 is SYDVKM. The CDR3 loop is CASRWGTTNAGELFF. The CDR3 coding sequence is TGTGCCAGCAGATGGGGGACAACAAACGCCGGGGAGCTGTTTTTT.

The chain links TRBV28 to TRBJ2-3; TRBD1 aligns across 10 bases. The CDR3 has 15 amino acids. Unmatched junction bases numbered 7, after V lost 6 bases and J lost 4 bases. Germline V gene data show CDR1 as MDHEN and CDR2 as SYDVKM. The CDR3 coding sequence is TGTGCCAGCAGCCCGGGACAGGGGAGGTCAGATACGCAGTATTTT. It encodes CASSPGQGRSDTQYF.

This clonotype occurred many times. V gene TRBV28 combines with J gene TRBJ2-2; D unresolved. Trimming stripped 2 bases from V and 0 bases from J, with 13 bases between. The CDR3 sequence is 17 residues long. Germline loops: CDR1 MDHEN, CDR2 SYDVKM. Here the CDR3 reads CASSLGVGIPNTGELFF. The CDR3 nucleotides are TGTGCCAGCAGTTTAGGGGTGGGCATACCGAACACCGGGGAGCTGTTTTTT.

The chain combines TRBV4-2 with TRBJ2-2; D is unclear. Germline CDR1 LGHNA, CDR2 YNFKEQ. V was clipped by 6 bases and J by 5 bases, with 7 bases between them. The CDR3 spans 12 residues. DNA for the CDR3: TGTGCCAGCAGACCGTATACCGGGGAGCTGTTTTTT. It yields the protein CASRPYTGELFF.

The sample holds one count of this clonotype. A read error may be the cause here, since a much bigger clone is one base away. The chain links TRBV7-9 to TRBJ2-5; no clear D. The germline CDR1 and CDR2 sequences are SEHNR and FQNEAQ (reference sequence). The CDR3 is 14 residues long. The CDR3 spells CAGSDRRYQETQYF. For the CDR3, the DNA is TGTGCCGGCAGCGATCGACGTTACCAAGAGACCCAGTACTTC.

This chain uses TRBV20-1 with TRBJ1-2; TRBD1 aligns across 8 bases. CDR1 DFQATT and CDR2 SNEGSKA come from the germline V gene (reference sequence). This CDR3 spans 13 amino acids. The J segment lost 5 bases and the V segment lost 2 bases, leaving 4 bases of the junction unmatched. The chain's CDR3 is CSARIDRGYGYTF. The CDR3 region has the DNA TGCAGTGCTAGAATAGACAGGGGTTATGGCTACACCTTC.

The chain uses TRBV25-1 and TRBJ2-7, with 10 bases identical to TRBD2. The length of the CDR3 is 13 residues. Trimming took 8 bases from V and 0 from J; bases not matched to a gene: 1. The germline gives CDR1 MGHDK, CDR2 SYGVNS. CDR3 nucleotide sequence: TGTGCCAGCGGGACTAGCGACTCCTACGAGCAGTACTTC. Translated: CASGTSDSYEQYF.

The V and J genes are TRBV5-1 and TRBJ2-7; 10 bases align to TRBD2. The CDR3 extends over 17 amino acids. Looked up from germline, CDR1 is SGHRS and CDR2 is YFSETQ. The V segment lost 5 bases and the J segment 4 bases; nucleotides outside the gene matches: 15. The DNA for the CDR3 is TGCGCCAGCAGTCATAGGACTAGCGGATCTAAGGTATACGAGCAGTACTTC. Translated, it gives CASSHRTSGSKVYEQYF.

This clonotype was found many times. The chain links TRBV30 to TRBJ2-2; D ambiguous. This CDR3 is built from 14 residues. V was pared by 0 bases and J by 3 bases, with 8 bases between. Germline V gene lookup returns CDR1 GTSNPN and CDR2 SVGIG (reference sequence). The CDR3 loop reads CAWSVRHYTGELFF. CDR3 DNA sequence: TGTGCCTGGAGTGTAAGACACTACACCGGGGAGCTGTTTTTT.

J is TRBJ2-1 and V is TRBV20-1; D not resolved. The germline V gene has CDR1 DFQATT and CDR2 SNEGSKA (reference sequence). The V and J ends lost 3 bases and 3 bases respectively, with 12 bases between them. The CDR3 sequence is 14 residues long. The CDR3: CSASFPIGYNEQFF. CDR3 sequence (DNA): TGCAGTGCTAGTTTCCCGATAGGCTACAATGAGCAGTTCTTC.

This clonotype was seen at least ten times. The rearrangement joins TRBV6-2 or TRBV6-3 to TRBJ2-7; the D is unclear. The V end lost 0 bases, the J end lost 12 bases, and 12 bases lay between the germline ends. The V gene's germline CDR1 is MNHEY and CDR2 SVGEGT. The CDR3 has 12 amino acids. CDR3 protein: CASSYSKEKPYF. The CDR3 region has the DNA TGTGCCAGCAGTTACTCTAAGGAGAAGCCGTACTTC.

This clonotype came up many times. This chain uses TRBV29-1 with TRBJ2-5; 9 positions match TRBD2. The CDR3 is 13 residues long. Trimming at V came to 4 bases and at J to 4 bases, leaving 4 bases not matched to a gene. CDR1 is SQVTM and CDR2 is ANQGSEA in the germline V gene. The CDR3 loop is CSVVGGRGETQYF. In DNA form, the CDR3 reads TGCAGCGTTGTAGGCGGGAGGGGAGAGACCCAGTACTTC.

This clonotype was seen only a few times. The chain links TRBV6-1 to TRBJ2-7, with TRBD2 matching over 10 bases. V shed 7 bases, J shed 6 bases, and the junction held 12 bases outside the gene matches. The length of the CDR3 is 15 residues. Germline assignment: CDR1 MNHNS and CDR2 SASEGT. CDR3 amino acids: CASNFEREGAGEQYF. CDR3 bases: TGTGCCAGCAACTTTGAGCGGGAGGGCGCGGGCGAGCAGTACTTC.

This clonotype showed up many times. J is TRBJ1-2 and V is TRBV19, with D possibly TRBD1 on 5 matching bases. The V gene lost 10 bases and the J gene lost 4 bases, with 16 bases spanning the gap. This CDR3 is built from 13 residues. Germline V gives CDR1 LNHDA, CDR2 SQIVND (reference sequence). CDR3 residues: CATSDKRSYGYTF. CDR3 coding DNA: TGTGCCACTTCGGACAAACGCAGCTATGGCTACACCTTC.

About this clonotype: At one of its ends the junction is not consistent with the germline gene, which may arise from a read error. The chain couples TRBV5-5 to TRBJ2-3; 9 bases line up with TRBD2. Germline lookup yields CDR1 SGHKS and CDR2 YYEKEE (reference sequence). CDR3 size: 16 residues. The CDR3 loop is CASSLEAGGRTDTQYF. The CDR3 DNA reads TGCGCCAGCAGCCTCGAAGCGGGAGGACGCACAGATACGCAGTATTTT.

This clonotype was observed a few times. The gene calls are TRBV6-1 and TRBJ2-4; the D gene could be TRBD1 or TRBD2 (5 bases each). V lost 6 bases and J 5 bases, leaving 11 bases between the germline ends. The CDR3 consists of 13 residues. Germline-derived CDR1 and CDR2 are MNHNS and SASEGT. The CDR3 is CASRTLGENIQYF. The CDR3, as DNA: TGTGCCAGCAGGACACTAGGGGAAAACATTCAGTACTTC.

The V gene is TRBV12-3 or TRBV12-4, the J gene TRBJ1-4, with D perhaps matching TRBD1 (5 bases). Trimming shortened V by 5 bases and J by 7 bases, and 17 bases separated the two germline ends. This CDR3 comprises 15 residues. CDR3 coding DNA: TGTGCCAGCAGTGAGACAGACCGCTCGGGTGAAAAACTGTTTTTT. Encoded protein: CASSETDRSGEKLFF.

In this sample, this clonotype turned up many times. V is TRBV28 and J is TRBJ2-7, with D unresolved. CDR1 and CDR2 from the germline V gene are MDHEN and SYDVKM. V lost 3 bases and J 5 bases, leaving 17 bases between the germline ends. This CDR3 is built from 15 residues. In DNA form, the CDR3 reads TGTGCCAGCAGTTTCGGCGCTAGTGTATCGGACGAGCAGTACTTC. It codes for CASSFGASVSDEQYF.

This chain connects TRBV4-2 to TRBJ2-7, with 8 bases fitting TRBD1. The CDR3 spans 15 residues. The germline CDR1 and CDR2 sequences are LGHNA and YNFKEQ. The junction had 7 bases not matched to a gene; V was cut back by 2 bases and J by 4 bases. The CDR3 coding sequence is TGTGCCAGCAGCCAAAAAGGACAGGGACTTTACGAGCAGTACTTC. Its translation is CASSQKGQGLYEQYF.